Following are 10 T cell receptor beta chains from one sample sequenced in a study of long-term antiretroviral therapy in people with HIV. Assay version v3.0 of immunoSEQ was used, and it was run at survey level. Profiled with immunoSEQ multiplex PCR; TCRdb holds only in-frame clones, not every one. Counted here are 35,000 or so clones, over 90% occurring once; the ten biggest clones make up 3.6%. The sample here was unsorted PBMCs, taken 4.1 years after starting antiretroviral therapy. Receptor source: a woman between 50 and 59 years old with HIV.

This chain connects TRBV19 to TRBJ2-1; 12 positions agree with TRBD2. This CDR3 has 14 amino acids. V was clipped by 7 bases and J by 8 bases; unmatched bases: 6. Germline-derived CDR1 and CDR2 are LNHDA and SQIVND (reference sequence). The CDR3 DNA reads TGTGCCAGTAAGAGCCTAGCGGGGGGGCATGAGCAGTTCTTC. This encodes CASKSLAGGHEQFF.

The CDR3 DNA reads TGTGCCATCAGTGAATTGGGGCCGGGGGAGCAGTACTTC. Translation: CAISELGPGEQYF. The chain couples TRBV10-3 to TRBJ2-7; D may correspond to TRBD1 or TRBD2 (5 bases each). CDR1 ENHRY and CDR2 SYGVKD come from the germline V gene. Deletions cut 3 bases from V and 7 bases from J, with 13 bases between. The CDR3 is made up of 13 amino acids.

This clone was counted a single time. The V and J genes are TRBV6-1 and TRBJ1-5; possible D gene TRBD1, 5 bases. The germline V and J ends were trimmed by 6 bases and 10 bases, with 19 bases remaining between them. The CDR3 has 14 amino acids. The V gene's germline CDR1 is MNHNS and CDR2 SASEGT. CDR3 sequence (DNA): TGTGCCAGCAGGGGACCTTCTAACTACCAACCCCAGCATTTT. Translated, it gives CASRGPSNYQPQHF.

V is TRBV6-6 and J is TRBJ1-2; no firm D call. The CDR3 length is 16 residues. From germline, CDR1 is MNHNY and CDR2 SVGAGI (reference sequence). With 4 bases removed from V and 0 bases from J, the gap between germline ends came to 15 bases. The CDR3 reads CASSSDSSRANYGYTF. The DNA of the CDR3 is TGTGCCAGCAGTTCCGACTCATCGAGGGCTAACTATGGCTACACCTTC.

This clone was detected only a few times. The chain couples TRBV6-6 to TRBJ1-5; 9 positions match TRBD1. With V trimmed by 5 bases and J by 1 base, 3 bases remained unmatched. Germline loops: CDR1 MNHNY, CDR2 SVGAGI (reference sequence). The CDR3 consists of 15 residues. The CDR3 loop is CASSGTGTSNQPQHF. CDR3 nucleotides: TGTGCCAGCAGTGGGACAGGGACAAGCAATCAGCCCCAGCATTTT.

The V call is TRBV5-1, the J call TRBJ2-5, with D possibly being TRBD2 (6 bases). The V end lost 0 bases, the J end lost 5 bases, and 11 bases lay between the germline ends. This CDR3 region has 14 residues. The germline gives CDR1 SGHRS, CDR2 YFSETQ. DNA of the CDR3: TGCGCCAGCAGCTTGGTTCCCGGAGGGGAGACCCAGTACTTC. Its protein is CASSLVPGGETQYF. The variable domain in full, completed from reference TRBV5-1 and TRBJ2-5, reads KAGVTQTPRYLIKTRGQQVTLSCSPISGHRSVSWYQQTPGQGLQFLFEYFSETQRNKGNFPGRFSGRQFSNSRSEMNVSTLELGDSALYLCASSLVPGGETQYFGPGTRLLVL.

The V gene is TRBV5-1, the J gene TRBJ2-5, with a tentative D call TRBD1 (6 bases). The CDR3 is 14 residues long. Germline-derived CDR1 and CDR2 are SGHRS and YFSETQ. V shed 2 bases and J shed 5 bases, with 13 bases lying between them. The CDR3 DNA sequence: TGCGCCAGCAGCTTTGGTGGGGGCGCGGAGACCCAGTACTTC. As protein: CASSFGGGAETQYF. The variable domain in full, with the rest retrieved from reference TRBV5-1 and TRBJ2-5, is KAGVTQTPRYLIKTRGQQVTLSCSPISGHRSVSWYQQTPGQGLQFLFEYFSETQRNKGNFPGRFSGRQFSNSRSEMNVSTLELGDSALYLCASSFGGGAETQYFGPGTRLLVL.

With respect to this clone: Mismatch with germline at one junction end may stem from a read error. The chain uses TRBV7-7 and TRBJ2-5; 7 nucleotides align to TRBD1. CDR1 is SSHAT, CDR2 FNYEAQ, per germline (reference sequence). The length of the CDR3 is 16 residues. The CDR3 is CASSSLYRDSQETQYF. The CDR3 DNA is TGTGCTAGCAGCTCTCTCTACCGGGACAGCCAAGAGACCCAGTACTTC.

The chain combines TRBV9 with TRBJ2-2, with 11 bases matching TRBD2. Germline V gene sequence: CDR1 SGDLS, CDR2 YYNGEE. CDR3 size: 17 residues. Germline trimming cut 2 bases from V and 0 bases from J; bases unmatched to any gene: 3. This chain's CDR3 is CASSVTSGGANTGELFF. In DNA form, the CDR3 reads TGTGCCAGCAGCGTTACTAGCGGGGGAGCGAACACCGGGGAGCTGTTTTTT. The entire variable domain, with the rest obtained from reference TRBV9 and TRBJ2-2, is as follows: DSGVTQTPKHLITATGQRVTLRCSPRSGDLSVYWYQQSLDQGLQFLIQYYNGEERAKGNILERFSAQQFPDLHSELNLSSLELGDSALYFCASSVTSGGANTGELFFGEGSRLTVL.

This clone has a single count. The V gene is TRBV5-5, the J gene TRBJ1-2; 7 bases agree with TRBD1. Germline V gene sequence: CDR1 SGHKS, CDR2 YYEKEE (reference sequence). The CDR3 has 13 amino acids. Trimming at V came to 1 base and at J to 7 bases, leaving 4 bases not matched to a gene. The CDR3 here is CASSLSTGFGYTF. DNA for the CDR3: TGTGCCAGCAGCTTGTCGACAGGGTTTGGCTACACCTTC.